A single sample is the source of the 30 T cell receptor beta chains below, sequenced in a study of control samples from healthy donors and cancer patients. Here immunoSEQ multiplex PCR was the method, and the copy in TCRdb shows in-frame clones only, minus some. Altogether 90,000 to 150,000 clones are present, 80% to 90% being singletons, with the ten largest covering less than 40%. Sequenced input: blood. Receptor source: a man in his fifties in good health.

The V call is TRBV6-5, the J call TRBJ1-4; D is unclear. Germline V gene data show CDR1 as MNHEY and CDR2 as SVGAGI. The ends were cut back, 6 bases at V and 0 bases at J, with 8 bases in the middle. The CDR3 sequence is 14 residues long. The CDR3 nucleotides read TGTGCCAGCAGCGTAGATGCAACTAATGAAAAACTGTTTTTT. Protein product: CASSVDATNEKLFF.

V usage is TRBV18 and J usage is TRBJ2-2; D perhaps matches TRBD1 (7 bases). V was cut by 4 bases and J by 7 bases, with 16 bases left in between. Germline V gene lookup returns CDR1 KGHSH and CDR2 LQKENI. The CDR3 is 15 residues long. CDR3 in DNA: TGTGCCAGCTCACAGGAGGGGGCAGAAGGCGGGGAGCTGTTTTTT. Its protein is CASSQEGAEGGELFF.

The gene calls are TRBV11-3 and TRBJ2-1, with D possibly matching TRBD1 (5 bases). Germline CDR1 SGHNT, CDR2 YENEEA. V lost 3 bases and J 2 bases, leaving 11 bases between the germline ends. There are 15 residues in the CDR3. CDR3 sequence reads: CASSFRAGPYNEQFF. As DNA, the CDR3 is TGTGCCAGCAGCTTCCGGGCAGGGCCCTACAATGAGCAGTTCTTC.

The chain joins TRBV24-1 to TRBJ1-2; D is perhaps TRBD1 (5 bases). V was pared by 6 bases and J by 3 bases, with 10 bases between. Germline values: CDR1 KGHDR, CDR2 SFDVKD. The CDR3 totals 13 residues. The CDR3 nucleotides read TGTGCCACCAGTCTCGGGGACCACTATGGCTACACCTTC. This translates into CATSLGDHYGYTF.

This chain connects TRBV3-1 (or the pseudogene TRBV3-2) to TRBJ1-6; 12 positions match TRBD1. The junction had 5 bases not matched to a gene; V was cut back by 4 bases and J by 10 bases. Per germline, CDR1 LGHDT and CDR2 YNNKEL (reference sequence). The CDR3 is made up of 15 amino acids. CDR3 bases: TGTGCCAGCAGCCGGGGACAGGGGGCGAACTCACCCCTCCACTTT. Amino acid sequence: CASSRGQGANSPLHF.

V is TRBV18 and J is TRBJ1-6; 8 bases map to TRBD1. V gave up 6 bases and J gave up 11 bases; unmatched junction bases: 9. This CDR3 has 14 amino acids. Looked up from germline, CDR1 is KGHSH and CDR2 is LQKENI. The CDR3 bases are TGTGCCAGCTCGCCGGGACAGGTCGGTACACCCCTCCACTTT. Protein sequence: CASSPGQVGTPLHF.

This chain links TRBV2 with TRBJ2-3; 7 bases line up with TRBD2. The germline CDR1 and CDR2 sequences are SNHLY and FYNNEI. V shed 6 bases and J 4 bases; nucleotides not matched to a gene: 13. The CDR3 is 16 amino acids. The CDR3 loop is CASRNPLTGGSDTQYF. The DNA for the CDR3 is TGTGCCAGCAGAAACCCATTAACGGGGGGTTCAGATACGCAGTATTTT.

The CDR3 protein is CASSPGGNTGELFF. As DNA, the CDR3 is TGCGCCAGCAGCCCGGGGGGAAACACCGGGGAGCTGTTTTTT. This rearrangement joins TRBV5-1 to TRBJ2-2; 7 bases agree with TRBD2. The CDR3 is made up of 14 amino acids. Germline V lookup: CDR1 SGHRS, CDR2 YFSETQ. After removal of 4 bases from V and 2 bases from J, the junction contained 2 bases not matched to a gene.

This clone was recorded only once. The CDR3 loop reads CASTKGGDRGYEQYF. The CDR3 coding sequence is TGTGCCAGCACCAAAGGGGGGGACAGGGGCTACGAGCAGTACTTC. This rearrangement joins TRBV6-5 to TRBJ2-7, with 10 positions matching TRBD1. CDR1 is MNHEY, CDR2 SVGAGI, per germline. V dropped 7 bases and J dropped 3; count of bases not matched to a gene: 9. The CDR3 extends over 15 amino acids.

As DNA, the CDR3 is TGTGCCAGCAGCCGAGGGGGGCCTAATCAGCCCCAGCATTTT. It specifies CASSRGGPNQPQHF. The J gene is TRBJ1-5, the V gene TRBV7-8; possible D gene TRBD1, 6 bases. The germline V gene has CDR1 SGHVS and CDR2 FQNEAQ. This CDR3 has 14 amino acids. V was pared by 5 bases and J by 4 bases, with 12 bases between.

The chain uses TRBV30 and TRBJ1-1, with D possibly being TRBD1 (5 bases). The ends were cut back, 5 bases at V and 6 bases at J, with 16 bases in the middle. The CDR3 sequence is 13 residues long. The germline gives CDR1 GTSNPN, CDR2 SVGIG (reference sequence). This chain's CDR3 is CAWSGTARAEAFF. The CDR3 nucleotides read TGTGCCTGGTCAGGGACCGCCAGGGCTGAAGCTTTCTTT. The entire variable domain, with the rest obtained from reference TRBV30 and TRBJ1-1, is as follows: SQTIHQWPATLVQPVGSPLSLECTVEGTSNPNLYWYRQAAGRGLQLLFYSVGIGQISSEVPQNLSASRPQDRQFILSSKKLLLSDSGFYLCAWSGTARAEAFFGQGTRLTVV.

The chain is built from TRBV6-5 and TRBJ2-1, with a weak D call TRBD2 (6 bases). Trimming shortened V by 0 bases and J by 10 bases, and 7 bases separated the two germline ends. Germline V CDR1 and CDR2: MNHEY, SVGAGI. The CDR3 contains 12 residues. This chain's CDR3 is CASSYSGREQFF. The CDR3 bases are TGTGCCAGCAGTTACTCGGGGAGGGAGCAGTTCTTC.

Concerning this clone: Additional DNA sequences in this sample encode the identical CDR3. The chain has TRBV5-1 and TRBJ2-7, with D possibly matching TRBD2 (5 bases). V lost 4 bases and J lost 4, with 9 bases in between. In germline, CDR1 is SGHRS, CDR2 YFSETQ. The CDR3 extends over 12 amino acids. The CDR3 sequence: CASSLDFYEQYF. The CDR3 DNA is TGCGCCAGCAGCCTGGACTTTTACGAGCAGTACTTC.

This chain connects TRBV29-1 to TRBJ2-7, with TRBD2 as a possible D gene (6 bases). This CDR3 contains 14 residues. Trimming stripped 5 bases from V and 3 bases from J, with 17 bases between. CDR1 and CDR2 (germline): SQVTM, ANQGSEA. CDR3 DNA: TGCAGCGTTAGCCGGCAGGGACTGGGCTACGAGCAGTACTTC. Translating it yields CSVSRQGLGYEQYF.

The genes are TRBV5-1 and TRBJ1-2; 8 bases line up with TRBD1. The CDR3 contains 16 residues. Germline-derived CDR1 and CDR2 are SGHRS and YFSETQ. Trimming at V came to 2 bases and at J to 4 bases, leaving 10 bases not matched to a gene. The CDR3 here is CASSLGQGGNPYGYTF. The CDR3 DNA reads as TGCGCCAGCAGCTTAGGACAGGGCGGAAACCCCTATGGCTACACCTTC.

CDR3 amino acids: CASSLQSSGANVLTF. The CDR3 nucleotides read TGTGCCAGCAGTTTACAGAGTTCTGGGGCCAACGTCCTGACTTTC. The chain is built from TRBV6-5 and TRBJ2-6; D uncertain. The germline V and J ends were trimmed by 4 bases and 1 base, with 8 bases remaining between them. CDR1 MNHEY and CDR2 SVGAGI come from the germline V gene. This CDR3 has 15 amino acids.

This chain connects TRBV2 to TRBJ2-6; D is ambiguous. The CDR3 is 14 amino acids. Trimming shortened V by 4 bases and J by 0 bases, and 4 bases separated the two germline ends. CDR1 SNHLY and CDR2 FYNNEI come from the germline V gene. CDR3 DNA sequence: TGTGCCAGCAGTGGGGGCTCTGGGGCCAACGTCCTGACTTTC. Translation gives CASSGGSGANVLTF.

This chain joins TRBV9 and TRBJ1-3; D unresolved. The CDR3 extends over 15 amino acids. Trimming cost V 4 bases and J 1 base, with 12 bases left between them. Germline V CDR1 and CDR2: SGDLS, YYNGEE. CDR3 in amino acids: CASSTWGSSGNTIYF. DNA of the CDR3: TGTGCCAGCAGCACCTGGGGATCATCTGGAAACACCATATATTTT.

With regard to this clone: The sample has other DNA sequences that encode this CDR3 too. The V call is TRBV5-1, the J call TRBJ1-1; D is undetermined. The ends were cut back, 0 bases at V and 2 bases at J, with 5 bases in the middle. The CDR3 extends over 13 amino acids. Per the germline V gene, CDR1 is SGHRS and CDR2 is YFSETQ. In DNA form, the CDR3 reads TGCGCCAGCAGCTTGGAAGGAAACACTGAAGCTTTCTTT. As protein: CASSLEGNTEAFF.

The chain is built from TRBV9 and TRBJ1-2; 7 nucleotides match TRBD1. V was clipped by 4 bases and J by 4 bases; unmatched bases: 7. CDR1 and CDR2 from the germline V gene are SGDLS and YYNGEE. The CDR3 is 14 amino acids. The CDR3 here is CASSPKGTAYGYTF. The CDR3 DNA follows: TGTGCCAGCAGCCCAAAAGGGACAGCCTATGGCTACACCTTC.

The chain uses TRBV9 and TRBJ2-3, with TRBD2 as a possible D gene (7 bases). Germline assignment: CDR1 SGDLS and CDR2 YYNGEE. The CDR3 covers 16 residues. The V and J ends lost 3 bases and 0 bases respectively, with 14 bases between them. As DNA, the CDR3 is TGTGCCAGCAGCGATGCCGGGGGGCCCAGCACAGATACGCAGTATTTT. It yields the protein CASSDAGGPSTDTQYF.

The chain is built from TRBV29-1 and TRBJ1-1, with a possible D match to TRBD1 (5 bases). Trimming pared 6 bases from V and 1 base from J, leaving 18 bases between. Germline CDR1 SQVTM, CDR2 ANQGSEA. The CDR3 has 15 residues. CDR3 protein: CSVARVRGGNTEAFF. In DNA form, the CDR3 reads TGCAGCGTCGCCAGGGTGAGGGGAGGGAACACTGAAGCTTTCTTT.

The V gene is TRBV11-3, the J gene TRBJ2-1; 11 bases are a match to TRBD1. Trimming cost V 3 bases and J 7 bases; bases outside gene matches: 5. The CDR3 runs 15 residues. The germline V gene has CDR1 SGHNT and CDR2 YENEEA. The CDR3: CASSLGDRGANEQFF. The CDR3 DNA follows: TGTGCCAGCAGCTTGGGGGACAGGGGGGCGAATGAGCAGTTCTTC.

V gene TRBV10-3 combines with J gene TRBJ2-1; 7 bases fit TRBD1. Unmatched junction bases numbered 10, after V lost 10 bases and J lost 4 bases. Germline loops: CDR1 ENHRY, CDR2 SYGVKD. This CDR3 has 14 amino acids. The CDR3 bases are TGTGCCACTCGACAGGGCCTTGGATACAATGAGCAGTTCTTC. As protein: CATRQGLGYNEQFF.

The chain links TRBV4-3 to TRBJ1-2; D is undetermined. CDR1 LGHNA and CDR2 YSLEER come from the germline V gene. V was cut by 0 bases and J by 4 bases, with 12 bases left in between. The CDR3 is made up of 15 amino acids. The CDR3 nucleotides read TGCGCCAGCAGCCAAGATTGGACGGACTCCTATGGCTACACCTTC. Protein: CASSQDWTDSYGYTF.

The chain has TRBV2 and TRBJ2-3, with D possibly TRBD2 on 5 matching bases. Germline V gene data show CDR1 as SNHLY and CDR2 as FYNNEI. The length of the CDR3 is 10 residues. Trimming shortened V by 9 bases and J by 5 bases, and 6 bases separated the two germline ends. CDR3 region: CARSGDTQYF. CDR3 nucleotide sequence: TGTGCCAGGAGCGGAGATACGCAGTATTTT.

The CDR3, as DNA: TGTGCCAGCAGTTTATCGAAGGGAAGTGGCTACACCTTC. Translating gives CASSLSKGSGYTF. The chain recombines TRBV12-3 or TRBV12-4 with TRBJ1-2; the D is unclear. This CDR3 is built from 13 residues. Deletions cut 2 bases from V and 7 bases from J, with 11 bases between.

CDR3 amino acids: CASSLAPDYTDTQYF. DNA for the CDR3: TGCGCCAGCAGCTTGGCCCCAGATTACACAGATACGCAGTATTTT. The V and J genes are TRBV5-1 and TRBJ2-3; D uncertain. Germline lookup yields CDR1 SGHRS and CDR2 YFSETQ. There are 15 residues in the CDR3. Trimming pared 0 bases from V and 2 bases from J, leaving 10 bases between.

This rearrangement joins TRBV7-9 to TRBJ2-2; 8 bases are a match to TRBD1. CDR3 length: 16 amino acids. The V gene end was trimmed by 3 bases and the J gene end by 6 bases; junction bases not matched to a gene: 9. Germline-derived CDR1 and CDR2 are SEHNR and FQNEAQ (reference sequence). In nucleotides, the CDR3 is TGTGCCAGCAGCTTGACCGGGACAGGTACCCCCGGGGAGCTGTTTTTT. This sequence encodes CASSLTGTGTPGELFF. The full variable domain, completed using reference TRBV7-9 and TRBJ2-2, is DTGVSQNPRHKITKRGQNVTFRCDPISEHNRLYWYRQTLGQGPEFLTYFQNEAQLEKSRLLSDRFSAERPKGSFSTLEIQRTEQGDSAMYLCASSLTGTGTPGELFFGEGSRLTVL.

Written as DNA, the CDR3 is TGCAGCGGCGCCCCCGTCACGACCGGGGAGCTGTTTTTT. It specifies CSGAPVTTGELFF. The rearrangement links TRBV29-1 to TRBJ2-2; D gene uncertain. The CDR3 has 13 amino acids. Deletions cut 7 bases from V and 5 bases from J, with 14 bases between. Germline assignment: CDR1 SQVTM and CDR2 ANQGSEA.